This T cell receptor (beta chain) was sequenced for a study of blood T cells in healthy people across ages. PCR was performed a second time for roughly 7 to 11 cycles using a sample-barcoded 5' primer and a J-beta primer mix. TCRdb itself ran the 5' RACE reads through MiXCR, one entry per CDR3 protein. The profile shows some 1.5 million distinct CDR3 sequences, over 25% of them singletons. The CDR3 has 13 amino acids. Germline V gene sequence: CDR1 DFQATT, CDR2 SNEGSKA (reference sequence). Deletions cut 3 bases from V and 5 bases from J, with 11 bases between. The sample consisted of blood. This chain connects TRBV20-1 to TRBJ2-1; D is ambiguous. The clonotype was recovered from a woman in her 30s in good health. The CDR3 region is CSASRQVDNEQFF. CDR3 in DNA: TGCAGTGCTAGTCGGCAGGTGGACAATGAGCAGTTCTTC.